This TCR beta chain is drawn from a study of cytomegalovirus exposure and HLA in healthy donors (dated by TCRdb to the late 2010s). A note on the overall study: An earlier analysis of under 600 of the donors reported 250 to 300 Gb of sequence data and 117 million unique TCR beta sequences from approximately 180 million T cells. An early release covering roughly 600 HLA-typed donors comprised 250 to 350 gigabases of sequencing data and tens of millions of unique TCR sequences. Among the roughly 390 genotyped donors, approximately 77% belonged to the genetic ancestry cluster associated with self-reported Caucasian donors. The study aimed to test whether cataloging public T cell receptors could reveal signatures of past pathogen exposure. The study profiled the T cell repertoires of 500 to 800 subjects by immunosequencing and related them to cytomegalovirus serostatus. A separate validation cohort of roughly 110 different subjects was used in addition to the approximately 610-subject first cohort. The study combined high-throughput TCR immunosequencing, statistical association of individual TCRs with disease status, and machine learning to predict cytomegalovirus infection status. A later analysis re-examined previously published TCR beta repertoires from 610 or so donors and added high-resolution HLA genotyping to investigate patterns of TCR occurrence. Rather than using new phenotypic data, the later analysis identified candidate immune exposures from TCR beta sequences and from how often those sequences occurred across donors. An earlier analysis of some 600 of the donors applied high-throughput TCR beta sequencing to assess whether each TCR beta V gene segment acted as functional or pseudogenic. Donor age, sex, ethnicity and CMV serostatus were compiled together with the repertoire data. A later genetic analysis took genome-wide SNP genotypes for about three fifths of the 666 donors and used that subset as a discovery cohort. Every repertoire in the discovery cohort had been generated on one and the same sequencing platform. HLA typing covered class I and class II loci at four-digit resolution. Typing coverage differed by locus: A, B, C, DRB1 and DQB1 were typed in roughly 620-630 donors, DQA1 in approximately 520, DPA1 in nearly 610, and DPB1 in just under 490. Roughly five DR-DQ haplotypes were handled as single units for association and clustering because linkage in the cohort was strong. Among 398 genotyped donors of the cohort, an average of approximately 240,000 unique TCR beta nucleotide sequences were sequenced per donor, roughly a sixth of them non-productive.

Library construction relied on the immunoSEQ multiplex PCR assay. A mixture of 60 forward primers for TCR Vbeta segments and 13 reverse primers for TCR Jbeta segments was used in the multiplex PCR. Amplification of the CDR3 region of rearranged TCR beta genes was performed with a multiplex PCR assay on genomic DNA. On the Illumina HiSeq System, the amplified TCR beta libraries were sequenced as 87-base-pair reads. On the authors' methods: A later analysis tallied 70 million to 100 million unique TCR beta chains across the roughly 610 repertoires, and approximately 12 million of those chains were shared by two or more donors. Raw reads were error-corrected and collapsed into unique sequences with a nearest-neighbor algorithm that merged closely related sequences to remove PCR and sequencing errors. To assign V, D and J gene segments, CDR3 sequences were aligned to IMGT reference sequences. For a sequence to be retained, at least a six-nucleotide match to both a V gene segment and a J gene segment was required. Rearrangements were called productive when the CDR3 lacked stop codons and stayed in frame with V and J; all others were non-productive. CDR3 was defined according to IMGT convention as the region running from the second conserved V-encoded cysteine to the conserved J-encoded phenylalanine. Sequences without an unambiguous match to a single V gene segment were excluded from the earlier analysis of over 500 of the donors. An earlier analysis of 587 of the donors classified V segments as functional when productive rearrangements were above 56.7% and as segregating when the standard deviation between donors was above 5%. A statistical classification framework was built to diagnose cytomegalovirus status from the catalog of TCR beta chain sequences. V and J gene assignment, in a later analysis, came from comparing TCR nucleotide sequences with IMGT/GENE-DB human TR gene sequences. In a later analysis, CDR3 sequences and most-parsimonious VDJ recombination scenarios were assigned using the TCRdist pipeline. In a later analysis, each TCR beta chain was defined by its CDR3 amino acid sequence together with its V-gene family, and reads without a unique V-gene family were excluded. As a way to deal with suspected cross-contamination and a sequencing artifact, a later analysis dropped roughly 620 nucleotide sequences that were highly shared and had low generation probability. For each public chain, a later analysis derived a clonal expansion index from normalized ranks of inferred template counts within each repertoire. In a later analysis, generation probabilities were computed using a VDJ recombination model fitted to out-of-frame rearrangements, and the results were checked against IGoR. In a later analysis, TCR-TCR, TCR-HLA and TCR-CMV co-occurrence was scored with hypergeometric tests, and a repertoire-size bias correction was applied to TCR pairs. In a later analysis, false discovery rates were estimated by permuting HLA or CMV assignments 20 times. In a later analysis, co-occurring TCRs were grouped with DBSCAN, and TCRdist sequence similarity was added when clustering was performed within HLA-allele-positive subsets. Co-occurrence clustering excluded repertoires with fewer than 30,000 or more than 120,000 public chains, plus five with anomalous nucleotide sharing. Sourced from immuneACCESS, this table was stored by TCRdb with only in-frame sequences that have V and J called. A share of the clones is absent; for the studies checked, an unresolved V gene accounts for under half, and the remainder has no known explanation. D and trimming come from the DNA, and the V and J calls and clone size come from that table. The sample has roughly 120,000 clones on record, roughly 80% of them singletons. The ten largest clones represent approximately 0.22% of the sample.

The cohort comprised several hundred healthy bone marrow donors. At the time of sampling, all cohort members were nominally healthy, though unrecorded immune exposures were likely present. The donor tested CMV seronegative and was one of the 352 seronegative cohort members. A peripheral blood sample was collected from each donor, and TCR beta sequencing was performed on peripheral blood mononuclear cells. Genomic DNA was extracted from the blood cell samples with the Qiagen DNeasy Blood Extraction Kit. Study-wide findings and limitations: The authors suggested that the approach could potentially be extended to other disease states and immunological phenotypes. The study gave a list of under 200 TCR beta chains associated with cytomegalovirus. Most TCR sequences were seen in very few donors, while some public TCRs were found in many individuals. An earlier analysis of approximately 530 of the donors showed that most TCR beta V segments appeared in productive rearrangements either about 90% or about 30% of the time, which broadly matched IMGT annotations. The sequencing pipeline was judged likely to have produced a cluster of highly shared sequence variants as a technical artifact. In a later analysis, HLA-associated TCR beta chains were found to be more clonally expanded and to have lower generation probabilities than equally common non-associated chains. Because counts were too low, around 18 rarely observed V segments, including chromosome 9 orphons, were left out of the earlier analysis of 587 of the donors. In a later analysis, several top co-occurrence clusters were reported to appear linked to parvovirus B19, influenza, CMV and Epstein-Barr virus. Linkage disequilibrium might explain the correlated functional status among segregating V segments, but an unknown experimental factor could not be excluded. Immune exposure information for the cohort was limited to CMV serostatus. In a later genetic analysis, fewer N-insertions in productive TCRs were reported among donors in an Asian-associated ancestry cluster than the 666-donor mean. Most CMV-associated TCR beta chains appeared to be HLA-restricted in a later analysis, and the HLA associations seemed to be driven largely by CMV exposure. Three of the identified cytomegalovirus-associated TCR beta chains were confirmed in vitro to be specific for cytomegalovirus antigens. The classifier was reported to diagnose cytomegalovirus status with high specificity and sensitivity in both the original cohort and the validation cohort. A further reported finding was that TCR beta sequences accurately predicted the HLA-A and HLA-B alleles for most subjects in the first cohort. This cohort had only TCR beta chains sequenced, and the lack of alpha or paired-chain data limited which features could be detected. At a false discovery rate of 0.05, a later analysis linked around 17,000 TCR beta sequences to specific HLA alleles. Sequencing depth was assumed to be roughly uniform across donors in the presence/absence analyses, though that assumption may not hold. Strong co-occurrence of HLA alleles, especially DR and DQ, made assigning TCR associations to individual alleles difficult. A later analysis found that TCR association rates varied across HLA loci, with DRB1 alleles showing the most associated TCRs and HLA-C alleles the fewest. In a later genetic analysis, a missense DCLRE1C variant was associated with V-gene and J-gene trimming of TCR beta chains, and the association was replicated in an independent cohort. HLA typing was unavailable for some donors at each locus, so association tests used only the typed subset.

A remark on this clone: This receptor's antigen is unknown. Per-base qualities were not stored, and no clone one base away is much larger.

This sequence was found in a man aged 45 to 65 in good health and CMV-seronegative. Sequenced input: PBMCs.

The CDR3 reads as follows: CASRPTGVPNTEAFF. The DNA is as follows: TGCGCCAGCAGACCGACAGGGGTCCCGAACACTGAAGCTTTCTTT. The chain links TRBV5-1 with TRBJ1-1; a stretch of 8 junction bases matches TRBD1. Including cysteine and phenylalanine, the CDR3 has 15 amino acids. Of the read, only the CDR3 DNA is kept; its 45 bases are in frame from base 1. The germline V gene encodes CDR1 SGHRS and CDR2 YFSETQ. Unmatched junction bases come to 7, with V trimmed by 5 bases and J by 1 base.